This T cell receptor beta chain was retrieved from a study of PD-L1 blockade in urothelial cancer. Background on the study: Previous chemotherapy exposure amounted to 0 to 3 regimens for patients.

A note on this clone: Its antigen is currently unknown.

The time point denotes: peripheral blood 6 weeks after treatment start. Every patient provided from 1 to 8 samples, collected pretreatment and on-treatment. The CDR3 totals 16 residues. Trimming at V came to 4 bases and at J to 4 bases, leaving 12 bases not matched to a gene. The germline gives CDR1 LNHNV, CDR2 YYDKDF (reference sequence). Whole-study results and caveats: Prediction of better survival came from below-median pretreatment blood TCR clonality.

Only in-frame clones appear in the TCRdb table, and some are missing; sequencing was by immunoSEQ multiplex PCR. The sample holds 50,000 or so clones; about 90% are singletons and the top ten take more than 9%. The chain combines TRBV15 with TRBJ1-1; 7 positions match TRBD1. The sequence came from a man aged 55 to 69 with urothelial cancer. Material: PBMCs, obtained around atezolizumab (anti-PD-L1) treatment. In DNA, the CDR3 is TGTGCCACCAGCACTTATCAGGGGGTAGGGGCCACTGAAGCTTTCTTT. Translation gives CATSTYQGVGATEAFF.